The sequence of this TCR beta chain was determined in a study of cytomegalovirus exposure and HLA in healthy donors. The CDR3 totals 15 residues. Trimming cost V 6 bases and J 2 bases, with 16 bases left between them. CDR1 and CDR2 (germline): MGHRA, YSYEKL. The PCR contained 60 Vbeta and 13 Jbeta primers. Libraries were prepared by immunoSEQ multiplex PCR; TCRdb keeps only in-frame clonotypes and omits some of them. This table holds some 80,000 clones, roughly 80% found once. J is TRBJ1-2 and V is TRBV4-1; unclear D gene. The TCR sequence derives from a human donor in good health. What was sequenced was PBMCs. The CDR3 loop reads CASRGREEPNYGYTF. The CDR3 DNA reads TGCGCCAGCAGGGGTCGTGAGGAGCCCAACTATGGCTACACCTTC.